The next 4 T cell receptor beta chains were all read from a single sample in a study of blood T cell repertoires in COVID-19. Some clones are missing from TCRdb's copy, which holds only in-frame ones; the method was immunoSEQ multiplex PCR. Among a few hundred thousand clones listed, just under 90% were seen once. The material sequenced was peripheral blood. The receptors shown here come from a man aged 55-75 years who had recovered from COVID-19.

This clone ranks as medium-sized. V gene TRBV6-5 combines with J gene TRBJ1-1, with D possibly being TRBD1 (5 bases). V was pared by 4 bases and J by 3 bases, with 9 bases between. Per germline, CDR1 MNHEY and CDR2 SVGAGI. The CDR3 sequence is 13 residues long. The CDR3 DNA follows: TGTGCCAGCAGTTGGGGGGTTCACACTGAAGCTTTCTTT. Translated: CASSWGVHTEAFF.

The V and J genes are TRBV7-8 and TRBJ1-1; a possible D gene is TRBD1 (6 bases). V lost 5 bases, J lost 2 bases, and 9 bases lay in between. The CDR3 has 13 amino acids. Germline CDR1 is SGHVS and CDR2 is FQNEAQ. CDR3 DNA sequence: TGTGCCAGCAGCCAGGACAGAAACACTGAAGCTTTCTTT. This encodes CASSQDRNTEAFF.

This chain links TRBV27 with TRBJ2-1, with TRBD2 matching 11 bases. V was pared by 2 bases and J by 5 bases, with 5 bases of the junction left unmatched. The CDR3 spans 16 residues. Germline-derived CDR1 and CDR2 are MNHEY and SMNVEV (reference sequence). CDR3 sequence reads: CASSLVGLAAHNEQFF. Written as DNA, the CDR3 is TGTGCCAGCAGTTTAGTGGGACTAGCGGCCCACAATGAGCAGTTCTTC.

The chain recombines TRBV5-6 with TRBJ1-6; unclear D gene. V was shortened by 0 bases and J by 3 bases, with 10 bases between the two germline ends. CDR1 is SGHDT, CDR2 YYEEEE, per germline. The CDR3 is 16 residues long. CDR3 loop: CASSLGTADYNSPLHF. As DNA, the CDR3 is TGTGCCAGCAGCTTGGGCACAGCTGACTATAATTCACCCCTCCACTTT.